The 20 T cell receptor beta chains below all came from one sample that was sequenced in a study of T cell changes during pregnancy in multiple sclerosis. The method was immunoSEQ multiplex PCR; TCRdb's version includes in-frame clones alone and lacks a portion of them. The sample carries over 90,000 clones, 92% recorded once. Here the sequenced sample was peripheral blood, taken after pregnancy. All receptors derive from a female donor with multiple sclerosis, enrolled in a pregnancy study.

The J gene is TRBJ1-1, the V gene TRBV11-1; D gene ambiguous. The CDR3 extends over 12 amino acids. Deletions cut 7 bases from V and 5 bases from J, with 11 bases between. Germline CDR1 is SGHAT and CDR2 is FQDESV (reference sequence). CDR3 sequence: CASNVGGTEAFF. As DNA, the CDR3 is TGTGCCAGCAACGTGGGAGGTACTGAAGCTTTCTTT.

The chain recombines TRBV10-3 with TRBJ1-1, with TRBD1 as a possible D gene (6 bases). Germline V gene sequence: CDR1 ENHRY, CDR2 SYGVKD. V lost 7 bases and J lost 5, with 14 bases in between. CDR3 length: 13 amino acids. The CDR3 is CAIKGKGDTEAFF. The DNA of the CDR3 is TGTGCCATCAAGGGGAAGGGGGATACTGAAGCTTTCTTT.

The gene calls are TRBV7-8 and TRBJ2-5; 8 bases agree with TRBD2. V gave up 1 base and J gave up 5 bases; unmatched junction bases: 9. Germline lookup yields CDR1 SGHVS and CDR2 FQNEAQ. CDR3 length: 16 residues. CDR3 sequence reads: CASSLDKTSGGETQYF. CDR3 nucleotides: TGTGCCAGCAGCTTAGACAAAACTTCGGGGGGGGAGACCCAGTACTTC.

This clone was detected a few times. The chain has TRBV10-3 and TRBJ1-1; D remains ambiguous. The CDR3 consists of 11 residues. The V end was cut by 8 bases, the J end by 8 bases, with 12 bases between. The V gene's germline CDR1 is ENHRY and CDR2 SYGVKD. CDR3 in amino acids: CAISGGSEAFF. The CDR3, as DNA: TGTGCCATCTCGGGAGGAAGCGAAGCTTTCTTT.

The chain links TRBV2 to TRBJ1-1, with TRBD1 identical over 9 bases. In germline, CDR1 is SNHLY, CDR2 FYNNEI. V lost 6 bases to trimming and J lost 0 bases; unmatched junction nucleotides: 5. The CDR3 is made up of 15 amino acids. The CDR3 region is CASRDRGAMNTEAFF. CDR3 nucleotides: TGTGCCAGCAGGGACAGGGGTGCCATGAACACTGAAGCTTTCTTT.

This clone was recorded once. The chain employs TRBV7-2 and TRBJ2-2; 14 bases line up with TRBD2. J was trimmed by 5 bases and V by 5 bases; bases with no gene match: 10. The CDR3 runs to 18 residues. Germline V gives CDR1 SGHTA, CDR2 FQGNSA. The CDR3 loop reads CASSPGLAGATGTGELFF. The CDR3 DNA reads as TGTGCCAGCAGCCCGGGACTAGCGGGGGCTACGGGGACCGGGGAGCTGTTTTTT. The full variable domain, in which reference TRBV7-2 and TRBJ2-2 provide the parts outside the CDR3, is GAGVSQSPSNKVTEKGKDVELRCDPISGHTALYWYRQSLGQGLEFLIYFQGNSAPDKSGLPSDRFSAERTGGSVSTLTIQRTQQEDSAVYLCASSPGLAGATGTGELFFGEGSRLTVL.

The V and J genes are TRBV28 and TRBJ1-3; TRBD1 might be the D (6 bases). Germline CDR1 MDHEN, CDR2 SYDVKM. There are 15 residues in the CDR3. The germline V and J ends were trimmed by 5 bases and 0 bases, with 11 bases remaining between them. CDR3 in amino acids: CASSPQGPSGNTIYF. For the CDR3, the DNA is TGTGCCAGCAGTCCACAGGGACCCTCTGGAAACACCATATATTTT. The variable domain in full, with the rest retrieved from reference TRBV28 and TRBJ1-3, is DVKVTQSSRYLVKRTGEKVFLECVQDMDHENMFWYRQDPGLGLRLIYFSYDVKMKEKGDIPEGYSVSREKKERFSLILESASTNQTSMYLCASSPQGPSGNTIYFGEGSWLTVV.

Remarks on this clone: This sample includes further DNA sequences coding for the same CDR3. The chain joins TRBV18 to TRBJ1-3; D perhaps matches TRBD1 (5 bases). The ends were cut back, 4 bases at V and 2 bases at J, with 15 bases in the middle. CDR3 length: 16 residues. The germline CDR1 and CDR2 sequences are KGHSH and LQKENI. CDR3 amino acids: CASSRGREAPGNTIYF. The CDR3 DNA is TGTGCCAGCTCACGGGGCAGGGAGGCTCCTGGAAACACCATATATTTT.

The rearrangement links TRBV19 to TRBJ2-7, with a possible D match to TRBD2 (6 bases). Germline lookup yields CDR1 LNHDA and CDR2 SQIVND (reference sequence). The CDR3 is 15 amino acids. Trimming cost V 3 bases and J 0 bases, with 12 bases left between them. For the CDR3, the DNA is TGTGCCAGTAGTATTCAGGTCGGGAGCTCCTACGAGCAGTACTTC. Encoded protein: CASSIQVGSSYEQYF.

The rearrangement links TRBV29-1 to TRBJ2-7; unclear D gene. The CDR3 consists of 12 residues. Germline lookup yields CDR1 SQVTM and CDR2 ANQGSEA. The V and J ends lost 0 bases and 6 bases respectively, with 9 bases between them. CDR3 DNA: TGCAGCGTTGAAGATACAGCACGCGAGCAGTACTTC. This codes for CSVEDTAREQYF.

CDR3 residues: CASSHDGTSGGFGGELFF. In DNA, the CDR3 is TGCGCCAGCAGCCATGACGGGACTAGCGGGGGATTTGGCGGGGAGCTGTTTTTT. This chain joins TRBV5-1 and TRBJ2-2; 14 nucleotides agree with TRBD2. The V segment lost 4 bases and the J segment 7 bases; nucleotides outside the gene matches: 12. Germline CDR1 reads SGHRS; CDR2 reads YFSETQ. The CDR3 extends over 18 amino acids.

The chain links TRBV5-5 to TRBJ2-1, with 7 bases matching TRBD1. Germline loops: CDR1 SGHKS, CDR2 YYEKEE (reference sequence). The junction had 5 bases not matched to a gene; V was cut back by 2 bases and J by 3 bases. The CDR3 runs to 15 residues. CDR3 sequence: CASSFMTGLYNEQFF. CDR3 DNA sequence: TGTGCCAGCAGCTTTATGACAGGGCTCTACAATGAGCAGTTCTTC.

This sequence joins TRBV5-1 and TRBJ2-5; D not certain. This CDR3 region has 13 residues. From germline, CDR1 is SGHRS and CDR2 YFSETQ. Trimming pared 3 bases from V and 5 bases from J, leaving 11 bases between. The CDR3 loop reads CASSSQVGETQYF. As DNA, the CDR3 is TGCGCCAGCAGCTCCCAAGTCGGGGAGACCCAGTACTTC.

The chain recombines TRBV28 with TRBJ1-2; D is unclear. CDR3 size: 13 residues. Germline assignment: CDR1 MDHEN and CDR2 SYDVKM. The V end lost 2 bases, the J end lost 5 bases, and 9 bases lay between the germline ends. CDR3 DNA sequence: TGTGCCAGCAGTTTAATAGAGCCTTATGGCTACACCTTC. As protein: CASSLIEPYGYTF.

In DNA, the CDR3 is TGCGCCAGCAGCTTAGAGGGTTATAATTCACCCCTCCACTTT. Its protein is CASSLEGYNSPLHF. The chain carries TRBV5-1 and TRBJ1-6; no definite D call. This CDR3 contains 14 residues. The ends were cut back, 2 bases at V and 4 bases at J, with 7 bases in the middle. Germline V gene lookup returns CDR1 SGHRS and CDR2 YFSETQ. The full variable domain, with the rest looked up from reference TRBV5-1 and TRBJ1-6, is KAGVTQTPRYLIKTRGQQVTLSCSPISGHRSVSWYQQTPGQGLQFLFEYFSETQRNKGNFPGRFSGRQFSNSRSEMNVSTLELGDSALYLCASSLEGYNSPLHFGNGTRLTVT.

The rearrangement uses TRBV19 and TRBJ2-7; no clear D gene. The length of the CDR3 is 14 residues. Germline V lookup: CDR1 LNHDA, CDR2 SQIVND (reference sequence). Trimming pared 3 bases from V and 6 bases from J, leaving 15 bases between. Written as DNA, the CDR3 is TGTGCCAGTAGTATCCCGCCACCTTCCGGCGAGCAGTACTTC. Encoded protein: CASSIPPPSGEQYF.

The gene calls are TRBV19 and TRBJ2-7; perhaps TRBD2 as D (5 bases). The V gene lost 6 bases and the J gene lost 0 bases, with 12 bases spanning the gap. Looked up from germline, CDR1 is LNHDA and CDR2 is SQIVND (reference sequence). The CDR3 totals 14 residues. The CDR3 nucleotides are TGTGCCAGTAGGGACTTACGGAGCTCCTACGAGCAGTACTTC. It specifies CASRDLRSSYEQYF.

The chain has TRBV6-1 and TRBJ2-1; D uncertain. Trimming pared 5 bases from V and 4 bases from J, leaving 12 bases between. The CDR3 has 14 residues. The germline CDR1 and CDR2 sequences are MNHNS and SASEGT. The CDR3 reads CASSSRPAYNEQFF. The CDR3 DNA reads TGTGCCAGCAGTTCCCGCCCAGCGTACAATGAGCAGTTCTTC.

The chain carries TRBV27 and TRBJ2-7; 8 nucleotides agree with TRBD1. The junction had 7 bases not matched to a gene; V was cut back by 5 bases and J by 4 bases. This CDR3 is built from 14 residues. The germline V gene encodes CDR1 MNHEY and CDR2 SMNVEV (reference sequence). The CDR3 spells CASSPLTGEYEQYF. CDR3 nucleotide sequence: TGTGCCAGCAGTCCACTGACAGGGGAATACGAGCAGTACTTC.

V usage is TRBV19 and J usage is TRBJ1-5; 8 positions match TRBD1. Unmatched junction bases numbered 13, after V lost 8 bases and J lost 1 base. Germline V gene sequence: CDR1 LNHDA, CDR2 SQIVND (reference sequence). The CDR3 runs 17 residues. The CDR3 loop is CASQRQGFDLSNQPQHF. For the CDR3, the DNA is TGTGCCAGTCAACGACAGGGGTTTGATTTGAGCAATCAGCCCCAGCATTTT.